This TCR beta chain is from a study of vaccination effects on CD4 cells after COVID-19. Details on this clone: Its antigen is currently unknown.

At the end of over 8 days of culture, CD4+ T cells were isolated. Participants received two doses of either the BNT162b2 or mRNA-1273 vaccine. Here immunoSEQ multiplex PCR was the method, and the copy in TCRdb shows in-frame clones only, minus some. This table holds some 47,000 clones, just over 70% found once. This CDR3 region has 14 residues. Looked up from germline, CDR1 is SGHRS and CDR2 is YFSETQ. Trimming pared 0 bases from V and 7 bases from J, leaving 10 bases between. The rearrangement links TRBV5-1 to TRBJ1-4; D not certain. The source material was CD4+ T cells from PBMCs cultured without peptide, sampled after COVID-19 vaccination. The TCR sequence derives from a human donor who received a COVID-19 vaccine. Here the CDR3 reads CASSLVGLAEKLFF. The DNA of the CDR3 is TGCGCCAGCAGCTTGGTCGGGCTGGCTGAAAAACTGTTTTTT.